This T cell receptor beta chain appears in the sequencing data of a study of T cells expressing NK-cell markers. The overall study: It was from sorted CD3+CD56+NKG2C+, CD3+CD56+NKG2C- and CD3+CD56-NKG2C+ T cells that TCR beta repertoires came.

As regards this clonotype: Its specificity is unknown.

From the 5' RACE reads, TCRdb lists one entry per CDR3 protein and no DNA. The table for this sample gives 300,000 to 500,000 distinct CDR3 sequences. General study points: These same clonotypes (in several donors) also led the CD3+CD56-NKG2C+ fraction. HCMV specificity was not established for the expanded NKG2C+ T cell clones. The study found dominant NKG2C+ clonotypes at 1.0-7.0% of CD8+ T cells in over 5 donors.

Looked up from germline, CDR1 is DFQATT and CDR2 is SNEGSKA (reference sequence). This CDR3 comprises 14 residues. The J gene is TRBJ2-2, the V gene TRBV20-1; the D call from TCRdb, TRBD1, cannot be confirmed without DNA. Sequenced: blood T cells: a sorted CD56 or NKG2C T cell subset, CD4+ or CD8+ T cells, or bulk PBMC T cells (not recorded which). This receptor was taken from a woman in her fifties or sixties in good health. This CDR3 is CSARAGSESGELFF.